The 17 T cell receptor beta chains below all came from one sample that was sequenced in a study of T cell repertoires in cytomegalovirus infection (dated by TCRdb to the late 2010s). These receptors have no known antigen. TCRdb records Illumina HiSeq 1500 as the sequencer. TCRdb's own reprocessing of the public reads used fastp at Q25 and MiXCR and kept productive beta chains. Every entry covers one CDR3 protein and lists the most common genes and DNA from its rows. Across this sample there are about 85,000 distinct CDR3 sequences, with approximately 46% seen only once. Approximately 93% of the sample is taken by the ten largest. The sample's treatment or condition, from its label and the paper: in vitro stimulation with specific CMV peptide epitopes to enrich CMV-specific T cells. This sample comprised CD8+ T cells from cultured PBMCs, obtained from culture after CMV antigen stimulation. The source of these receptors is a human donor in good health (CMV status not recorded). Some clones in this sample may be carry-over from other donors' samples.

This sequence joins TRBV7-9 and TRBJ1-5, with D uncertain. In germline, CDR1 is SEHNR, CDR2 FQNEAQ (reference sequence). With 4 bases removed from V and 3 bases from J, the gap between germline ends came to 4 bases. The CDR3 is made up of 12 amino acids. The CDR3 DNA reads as TGTGCCAGCAGCTCGTACAATCAGCCCCAGCATTTT. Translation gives CASSSYNQPQHF.

The DNA for the CDR3 is TGTGCCAGCAACGCCGGTTTGGTCTATGGCTACACCTTC. Amino acids: CASNAGLVYGYTF. The rearrangement uses TRBV6-6 and TRBJ1-2; no firm D call. Trimming cost V 7 bases and J 4 bases, with 13 bases left between them. Germline V gene lookup returns CDR1 MNHNY and CDR2 SVGAGI (reference sequence). This CDR3 is 13 amino acids long.

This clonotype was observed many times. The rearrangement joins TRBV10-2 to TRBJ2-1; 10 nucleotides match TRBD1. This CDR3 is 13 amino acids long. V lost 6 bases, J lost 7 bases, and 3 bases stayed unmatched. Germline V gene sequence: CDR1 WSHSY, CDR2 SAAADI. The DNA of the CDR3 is TGCGCCAGCAGCCGGGACAGGGGAAATGAGCAGTTCTTC. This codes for CASSRDRGNEQFF.

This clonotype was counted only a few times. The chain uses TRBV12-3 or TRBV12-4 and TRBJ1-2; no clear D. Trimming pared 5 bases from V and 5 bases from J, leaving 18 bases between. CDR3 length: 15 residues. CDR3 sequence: CASSLGRRPEYGYTF. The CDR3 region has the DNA TGTGCCAGCAGTCTTGGGCGGCGCCCCGAATATGGCTACACCTTC.

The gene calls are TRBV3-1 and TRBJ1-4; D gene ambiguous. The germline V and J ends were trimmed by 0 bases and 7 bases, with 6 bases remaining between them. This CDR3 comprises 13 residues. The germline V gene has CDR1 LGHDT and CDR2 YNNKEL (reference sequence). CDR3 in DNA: TGTGCCAGCAGCCAAGAATGGGGTGAAAAACTGTTTTTT. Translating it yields CASSQEWGEKLFF.

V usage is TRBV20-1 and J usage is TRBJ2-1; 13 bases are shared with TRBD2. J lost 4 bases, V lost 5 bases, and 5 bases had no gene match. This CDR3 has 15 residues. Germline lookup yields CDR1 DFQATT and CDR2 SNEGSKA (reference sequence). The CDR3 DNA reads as TGCAGTGCTCGAACTAGCGGGAGGGGATACAATGAGCAGTTCTTC. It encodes CSARTSGRGYNEQFF.

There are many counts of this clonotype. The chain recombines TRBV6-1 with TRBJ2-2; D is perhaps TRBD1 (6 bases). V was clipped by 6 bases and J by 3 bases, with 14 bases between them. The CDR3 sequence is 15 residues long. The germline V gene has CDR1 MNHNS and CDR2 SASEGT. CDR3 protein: CASSLNRAYTGELFF. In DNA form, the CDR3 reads TGTGCCAGCAGCTTGAACAGGGCCTACACCGGGGAGCTGTTTTTT.

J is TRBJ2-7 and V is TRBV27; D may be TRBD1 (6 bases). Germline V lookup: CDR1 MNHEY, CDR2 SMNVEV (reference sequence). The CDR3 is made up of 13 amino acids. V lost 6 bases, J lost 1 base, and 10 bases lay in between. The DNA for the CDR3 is TGTGCCAGCAGCCAAGGGACATCCTACGAGCAGTACTTC. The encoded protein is CASSQGTSYEQYF.

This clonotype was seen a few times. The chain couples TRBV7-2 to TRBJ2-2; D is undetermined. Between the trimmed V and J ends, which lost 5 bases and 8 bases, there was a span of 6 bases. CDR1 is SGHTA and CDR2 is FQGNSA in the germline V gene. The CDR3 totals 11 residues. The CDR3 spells CASSREGELFF. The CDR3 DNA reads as TGTGCCAGCAGCCGAGAGGGGGAGCTGTTTTTT.

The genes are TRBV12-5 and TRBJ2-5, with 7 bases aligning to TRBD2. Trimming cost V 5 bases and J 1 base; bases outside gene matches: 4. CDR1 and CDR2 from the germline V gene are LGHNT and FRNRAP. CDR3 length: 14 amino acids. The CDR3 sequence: CASGGTGGQETQYF. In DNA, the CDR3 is TGTGCTAGTGGTGGAACGGGGGGCCAAGAGACCCAGTACTTC.

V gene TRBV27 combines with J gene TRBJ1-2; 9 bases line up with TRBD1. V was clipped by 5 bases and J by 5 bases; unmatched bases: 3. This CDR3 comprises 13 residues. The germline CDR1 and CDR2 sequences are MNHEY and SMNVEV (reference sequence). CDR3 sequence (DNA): TGTGCCAGCAGTCCCGGACAGGGGTATGGCTACACCTTC. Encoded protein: CASSPGQGYGYTF.

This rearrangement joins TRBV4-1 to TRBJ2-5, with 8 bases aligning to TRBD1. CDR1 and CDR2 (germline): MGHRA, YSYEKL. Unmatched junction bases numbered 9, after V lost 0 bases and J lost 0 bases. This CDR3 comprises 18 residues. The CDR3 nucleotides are TGCGCCAGCAGCCAAGAGGGGCCAGGGGGCTTATACCAAGAGACCCAGTACTTC. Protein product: CASSQEGPGGLYQETQYF.

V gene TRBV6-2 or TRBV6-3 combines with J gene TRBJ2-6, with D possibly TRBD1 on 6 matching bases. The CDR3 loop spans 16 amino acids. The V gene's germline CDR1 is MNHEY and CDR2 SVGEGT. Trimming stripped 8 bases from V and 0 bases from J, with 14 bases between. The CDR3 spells CASLRTGYSGANVLTF. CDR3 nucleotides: TGTGCCAGCTTAAGAACAGGGTACTCTGGGGCCAACGTCCTGACTTTC.

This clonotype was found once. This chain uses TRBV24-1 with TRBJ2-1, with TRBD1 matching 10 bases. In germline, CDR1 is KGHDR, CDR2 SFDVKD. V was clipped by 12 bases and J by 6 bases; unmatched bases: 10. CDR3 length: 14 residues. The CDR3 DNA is TGTGCCGCCGAGGACCGGGACAGGGGCAATGAGCAGTTCTTC. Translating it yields CAAEDRDRGNEQFF.

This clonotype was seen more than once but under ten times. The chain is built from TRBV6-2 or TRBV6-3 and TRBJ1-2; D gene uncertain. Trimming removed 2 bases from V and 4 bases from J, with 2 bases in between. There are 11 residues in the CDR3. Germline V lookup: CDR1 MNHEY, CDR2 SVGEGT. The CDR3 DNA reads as TGTGCCAGCAGTTACGGCTATGGCTACACCTTC. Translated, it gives CASSYGYGYTF.

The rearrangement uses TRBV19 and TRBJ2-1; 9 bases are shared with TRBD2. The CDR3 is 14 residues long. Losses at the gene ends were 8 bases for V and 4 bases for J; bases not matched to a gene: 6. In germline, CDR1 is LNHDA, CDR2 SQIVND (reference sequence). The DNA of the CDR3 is TGTGCCAGTCACCTAGCGGGACCATACAATGAGCAGTTCTTC. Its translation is CASHLAGPYNEQFF.

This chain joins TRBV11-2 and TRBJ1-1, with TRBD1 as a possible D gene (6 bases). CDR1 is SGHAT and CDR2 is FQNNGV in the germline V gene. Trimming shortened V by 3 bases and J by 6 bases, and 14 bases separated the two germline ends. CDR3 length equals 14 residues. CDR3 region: CASSFGGGWAEAFF. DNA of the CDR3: TGTGCCAGCAGCTTCGGCGGGGGCTGGGCTGAAGCTTTCTTT.